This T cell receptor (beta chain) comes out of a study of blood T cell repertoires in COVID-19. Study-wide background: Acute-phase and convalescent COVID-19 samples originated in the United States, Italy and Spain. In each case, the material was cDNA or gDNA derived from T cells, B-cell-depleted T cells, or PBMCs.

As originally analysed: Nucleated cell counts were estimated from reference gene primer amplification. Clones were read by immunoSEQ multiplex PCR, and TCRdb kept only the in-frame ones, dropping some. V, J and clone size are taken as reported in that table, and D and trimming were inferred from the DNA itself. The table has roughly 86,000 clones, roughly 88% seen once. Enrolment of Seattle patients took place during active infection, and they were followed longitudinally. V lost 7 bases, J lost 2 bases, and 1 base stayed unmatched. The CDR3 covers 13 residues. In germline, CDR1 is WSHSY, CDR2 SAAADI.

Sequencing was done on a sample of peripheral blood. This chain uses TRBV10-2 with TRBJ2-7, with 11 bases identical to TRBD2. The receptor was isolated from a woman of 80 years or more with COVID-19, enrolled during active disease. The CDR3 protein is CASKLAGAYEQYF. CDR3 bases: TGCGCCAGCAAACTAGCGGGAGCCTACGAGCAGTACTTC.